A single T cell receptor (beta chain) is shown here with its context. The record originates from a study of cytomegalovirus exposure and HLA in healthy donors. Germline values: CDR1 LNHDA, CDR2 SQIVND (reference sequence). V was clipped by 7 bases and J by 2 bases, with 16 bases between them. The CDR3 contains 15 residues. Researchers ran the PCR with 60 Vbeta and 13 Jbeta primers. Under the authors' procedure: About 83 million unique TCR beta chains, 9 million to 12 million shared, were counted in a later analysis. Sequenced by immunoSEQ multiplex PCR; TCRdb stores in-frame clones only, minus some. That table gives V, J and clone size, and the DNA gave D and trimming. The sample has about 190,000 clones, over 80% seen once.

The V gene is TRBV19, the J gene TRBJ2-3, with D perhaps matching TRBD1 (5 bases). This sequence was found in a man between 35 and 55 years old in good health and CMV-seropositive. Sequencing was done on a sample of PBMCs. As DNA, the CDR3 is TGTGCCAGTACCCCCTACCCAGGGTTCACAGATACGCAGTATTTT. Protein sequence: CASTPYPGFTDTQYF.